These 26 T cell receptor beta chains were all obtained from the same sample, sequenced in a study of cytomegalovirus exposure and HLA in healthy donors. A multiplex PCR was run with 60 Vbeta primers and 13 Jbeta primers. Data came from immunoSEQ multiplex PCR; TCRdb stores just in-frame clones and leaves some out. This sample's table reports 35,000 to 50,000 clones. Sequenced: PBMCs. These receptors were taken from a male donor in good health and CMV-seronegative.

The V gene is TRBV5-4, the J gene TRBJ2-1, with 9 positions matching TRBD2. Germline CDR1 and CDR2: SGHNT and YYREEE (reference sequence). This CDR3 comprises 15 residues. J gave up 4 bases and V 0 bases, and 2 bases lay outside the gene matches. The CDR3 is CASSLVAGAYNEQFF. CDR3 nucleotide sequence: TGTGCCAGCAGCTTGGTAGCGGGAGCTTACAATGAGCAGTTCTTC.

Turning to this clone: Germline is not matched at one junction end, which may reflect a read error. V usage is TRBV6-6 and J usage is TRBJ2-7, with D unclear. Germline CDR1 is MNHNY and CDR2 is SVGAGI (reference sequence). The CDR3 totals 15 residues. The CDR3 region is CASTLPLDDSDEQYF. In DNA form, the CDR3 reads TGTGCCAGCACCCTCCCCTTAGATGACTCCGACGAGCAGTACTTC.

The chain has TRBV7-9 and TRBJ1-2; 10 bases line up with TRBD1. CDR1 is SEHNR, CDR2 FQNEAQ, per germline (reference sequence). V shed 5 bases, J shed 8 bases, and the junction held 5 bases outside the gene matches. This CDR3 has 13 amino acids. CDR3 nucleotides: TGTGCCAGCAGCCTGACAGGGGGCCCCGGCTACACCTTC. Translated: CASSLTGGPGYTF.

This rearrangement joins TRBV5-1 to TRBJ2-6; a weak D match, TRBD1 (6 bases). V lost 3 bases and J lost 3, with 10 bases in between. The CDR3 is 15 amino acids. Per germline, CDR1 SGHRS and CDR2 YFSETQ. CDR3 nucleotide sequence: TGCGCCAGCAGCTCTCAGGGGAGTGGGGCCAACGTCCTGACTTTC. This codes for CASSSQGSGANVLTF.

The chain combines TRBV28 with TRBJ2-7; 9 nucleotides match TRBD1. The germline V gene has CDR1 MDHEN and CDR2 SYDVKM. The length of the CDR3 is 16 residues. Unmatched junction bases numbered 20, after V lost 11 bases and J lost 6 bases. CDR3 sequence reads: CAAGRGLGTGFSEQYF. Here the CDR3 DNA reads TGTGCCGCCGGACGGGGTTTGGGGACAGGGTTCTCCGAGCAGTACTTC. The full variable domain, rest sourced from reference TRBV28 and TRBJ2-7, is DVKVTQSSRYLVKRTGEKVFLECVQDMDHENMFWYRQDPGLGLRLIYFSYDVKMKEKGDIPEGYSVSREKKERFSLILESASTNQTSMYLCAAGRGLGTGFSEQYFGPGTRLTVT.

The CDR3 sequence is CASSTHTYEQYF. The CDR3 DNA is TGTGCCAGTAGTACACATACCTACGAGCAGTACTTC. The chain links TRBV19 to TRBJ2-7; D is undetermined. Trimming cost V 4 bases and J 2 bases, with 6 bases left between them. The CDR3 is 12 residues long. Germline CDR1 LNHDA, CDR2 SQIVND (reference sequence).

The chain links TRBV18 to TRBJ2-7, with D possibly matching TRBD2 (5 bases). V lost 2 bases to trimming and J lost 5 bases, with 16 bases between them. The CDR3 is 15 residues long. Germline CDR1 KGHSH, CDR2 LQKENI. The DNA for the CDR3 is TGTGCCAGCTCACCATCGAAAAGAGGGAACGACGAGCAGTACTTC. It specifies CASSPSKRGNDEQYF.

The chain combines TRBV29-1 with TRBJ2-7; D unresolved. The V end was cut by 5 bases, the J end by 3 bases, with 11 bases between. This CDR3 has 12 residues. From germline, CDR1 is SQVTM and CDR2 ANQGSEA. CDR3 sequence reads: CSVIVGGYEQYF. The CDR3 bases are TGCAGCGTTATTGTTGGCGGCTACGAGCAGTACTTC.

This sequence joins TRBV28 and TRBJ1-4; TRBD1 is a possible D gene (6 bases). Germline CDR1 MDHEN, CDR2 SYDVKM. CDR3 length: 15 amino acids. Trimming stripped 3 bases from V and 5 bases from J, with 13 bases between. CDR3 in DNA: TGTGCCAGCAGTTTCTCTAGGGGGGGAAATGAAAAACTGTTTTTT. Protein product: CASSFSRGGNEKLFF.

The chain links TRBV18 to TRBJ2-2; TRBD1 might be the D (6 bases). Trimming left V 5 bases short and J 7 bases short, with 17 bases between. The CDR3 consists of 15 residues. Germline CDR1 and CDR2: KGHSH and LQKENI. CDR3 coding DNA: TGTGCCAGCTCATCCAGAATTACAGGGCTCGGGGAGCTGTTTTTT. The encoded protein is CASSSRITGLGELFF. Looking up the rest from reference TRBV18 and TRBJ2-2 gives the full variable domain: NAGVMQNPRHLVRRRGQEARLRCSPMKGHSHVYWYRQLPEEGLKFMVYLQKENIIDESGMPKERFSAEFPKEGPSILRIQQVVRGDSAAYFCASSSRITGLGELFFGEGSRLTVL.

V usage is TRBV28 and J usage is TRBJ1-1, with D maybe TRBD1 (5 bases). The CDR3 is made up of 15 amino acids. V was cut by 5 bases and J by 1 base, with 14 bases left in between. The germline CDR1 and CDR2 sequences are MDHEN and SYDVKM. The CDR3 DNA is TGTGCCAGCAGTCCCATGGGGGAGGGGAACACTGAAGCTTTCTTT. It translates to CASSPMGEGNTEAFF.

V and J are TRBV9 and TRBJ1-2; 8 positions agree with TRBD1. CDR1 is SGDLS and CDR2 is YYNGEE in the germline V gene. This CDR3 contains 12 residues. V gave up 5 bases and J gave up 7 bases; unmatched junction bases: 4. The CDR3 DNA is TGTGCCAGCAGTAGAACAGGGGGTGGCTACACCTTC. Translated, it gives CASSRTGGGYTF.

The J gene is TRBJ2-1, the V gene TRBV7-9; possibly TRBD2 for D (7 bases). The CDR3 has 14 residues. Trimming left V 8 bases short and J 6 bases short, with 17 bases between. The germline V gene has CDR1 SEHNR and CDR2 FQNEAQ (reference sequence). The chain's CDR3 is CASGQMREINEQFF. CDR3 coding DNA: TGTGCCAGCGGACAGATGCGGGAGATCAATGAGCAGTTCTTC. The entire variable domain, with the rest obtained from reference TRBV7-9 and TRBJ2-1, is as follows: DTGVSQNPRHKITKRGQNVTFRCDPISEHNRLYWYRQTLGQGPEFLTYFQNEAQLEKSRLLSDRFSAERPKGSFSTLEIQRTEQGDSAMYLCASGQMREINEQFFGPGTRLTVL.

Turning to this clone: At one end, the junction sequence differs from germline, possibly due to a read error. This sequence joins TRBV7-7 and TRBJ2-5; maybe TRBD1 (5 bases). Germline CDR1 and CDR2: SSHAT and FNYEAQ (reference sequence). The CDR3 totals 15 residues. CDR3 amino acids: CASSLVQGSRETQYF. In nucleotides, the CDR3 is TGTGCTAGCAGCTTAGTCCAGGGAAGTCGGGAGACCCAGTACTTC.

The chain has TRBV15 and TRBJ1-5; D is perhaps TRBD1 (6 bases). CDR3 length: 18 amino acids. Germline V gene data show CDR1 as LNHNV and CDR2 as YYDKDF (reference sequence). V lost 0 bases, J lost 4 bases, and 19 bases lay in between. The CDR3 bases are TGTGCCACCAGCAGAGATGGGCCACAGGGCGTAGGGAATCAGCCCCAGCATTTT. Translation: CATSRDGPQGVGNQPQHF.

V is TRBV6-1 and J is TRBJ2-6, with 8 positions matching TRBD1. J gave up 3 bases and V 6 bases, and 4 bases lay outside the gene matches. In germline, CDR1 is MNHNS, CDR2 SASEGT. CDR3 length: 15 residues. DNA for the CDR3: TGTGCCAGCAGACCCAGGGGGCGTGGGGCCAACGTCCTGACTTTC. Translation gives CASRPRGRGANVLTF.

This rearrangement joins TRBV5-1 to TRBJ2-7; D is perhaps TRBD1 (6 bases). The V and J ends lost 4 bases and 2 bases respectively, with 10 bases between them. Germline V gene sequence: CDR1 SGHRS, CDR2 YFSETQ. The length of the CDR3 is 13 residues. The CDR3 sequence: CASSRTAAYEQYF. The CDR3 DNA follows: TGCGCCAGCAGCAGGACAGCCGCCTACGAGCAGTACTTC.

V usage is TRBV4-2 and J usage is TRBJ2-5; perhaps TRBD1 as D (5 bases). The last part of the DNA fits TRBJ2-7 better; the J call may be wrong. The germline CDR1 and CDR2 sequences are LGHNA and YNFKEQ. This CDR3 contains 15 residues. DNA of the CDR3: TGTGCCAGCAGCCAAGATGACGGCAGGGAACGCGAGCAGTACTTC. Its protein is CASSQDDGREREQYF.

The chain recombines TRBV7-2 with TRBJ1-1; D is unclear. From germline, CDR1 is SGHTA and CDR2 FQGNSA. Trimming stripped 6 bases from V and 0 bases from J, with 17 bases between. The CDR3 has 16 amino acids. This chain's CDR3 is CASSPGVGLMNTEAFF. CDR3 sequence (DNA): TGTGCCAGCAGTCCCGGGGTAGGACTCATGAACACTGAAGCTTTCTTT.

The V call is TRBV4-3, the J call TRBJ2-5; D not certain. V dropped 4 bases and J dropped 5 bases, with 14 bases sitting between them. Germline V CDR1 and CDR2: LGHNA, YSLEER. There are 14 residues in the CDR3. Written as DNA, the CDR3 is TGCGCCAGCAGCCGAGACTCATTCGAGGAGACCCAGTACTTC. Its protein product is CASSRDSFEETQYF.

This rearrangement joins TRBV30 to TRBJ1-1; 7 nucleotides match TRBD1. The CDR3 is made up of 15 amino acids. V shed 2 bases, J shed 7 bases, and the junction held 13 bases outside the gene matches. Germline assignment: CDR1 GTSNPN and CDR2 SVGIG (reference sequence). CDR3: CAWSFSDRSAGEAFF. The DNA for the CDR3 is TGTGCCTGGAGTTTCTCGGACAGGAGCGCGGGTGAAGCTTTCTTT.

The CDR3 spells CASSTSTRGTFEQYF. The CDR3 bases are TGTGCCAGCAGTACCTCGACTAGAGGGACGTTCGAGCAGTACTTC. V gene TRBV28 combines with J gene TRBJ2-7; D is perhaps TRBD2 (6 bases). The CDR3 covers 15 residues. CDR1 MDHEN and CDR2 SYDVKM come from the germline V gene. The ends were cut back, 5 bases at V and 6 bases at J, with 20 bases in the middle.

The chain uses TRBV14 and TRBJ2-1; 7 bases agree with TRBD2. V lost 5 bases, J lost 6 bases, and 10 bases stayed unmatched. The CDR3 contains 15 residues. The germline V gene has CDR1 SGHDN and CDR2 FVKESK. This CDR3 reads CASSSLTGGINEQFF. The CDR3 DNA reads TGTGCCAGCAGCAGTCTAACGGGGGGAATCAATGAGCAGTTCTTC.

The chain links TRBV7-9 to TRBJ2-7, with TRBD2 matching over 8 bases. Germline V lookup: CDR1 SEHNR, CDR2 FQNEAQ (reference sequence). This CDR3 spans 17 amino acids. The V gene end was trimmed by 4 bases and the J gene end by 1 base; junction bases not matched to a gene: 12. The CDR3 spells CASSSPPREGLSYEQYF. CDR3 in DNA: TGTGCCAGCAGCTCGCCCCCCCGGGAGGGCCTTTCCTACGAGCAGTACTTC.

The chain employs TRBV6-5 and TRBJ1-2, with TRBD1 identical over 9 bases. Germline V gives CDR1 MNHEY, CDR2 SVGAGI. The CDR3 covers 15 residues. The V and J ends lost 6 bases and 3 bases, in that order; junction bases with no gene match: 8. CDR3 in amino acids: CASRSYRGLDYGYTF. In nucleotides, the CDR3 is TGTGCCAGCAGGTCCTACAGGGGGCTGGACTATGGCTACACCTTC.

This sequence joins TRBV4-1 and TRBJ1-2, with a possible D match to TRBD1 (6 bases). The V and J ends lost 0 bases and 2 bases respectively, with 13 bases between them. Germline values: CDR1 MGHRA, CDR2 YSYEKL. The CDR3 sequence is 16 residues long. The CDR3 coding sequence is TGCGCCAGCAGCCAAGATGCGTCAGGGGCAAACTATGGCTACACCTTC. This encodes CASSQDASGANYGYTF.